This is a list of T cell receptor beta chains from one sample in a study of cytomegalovirus exposure and HLA in healthy donors. Assay used: immunoSEQ multiplex PCR; TCRdb lists only in-frame clones, some missing. Here the sample spans 150,000 to 200,000 clones, more than 80% being singletons. The sample comprised PBMCs. These receptors were collected from a woman aged 18-29 years in good health and CMV-seropositive. CDR3s include the opening cysteine and the closing phenylalanine or tryptophan. The order of the fields is CDR3 protein, V gene, J gene.

CAIRMDWTGASTDTQYF,TRBV10-3,TRBJ2-3
CASSKSSPELADSYNEQFF,TRBV21-1,TRBJ2-1
CASSQDLRGDTQYF,TRBV4-2,TRBJ2-3
CASKRTSGYNEQFF,TRBV7-2,TRBJ2-1
CASSLQGAGRQPQHF,TRBV18,TRBJ1-5
CASSQAWAGETISYEQYF,TRBV4-2,TRBJ2-7
CASSHPLAGTGLRHEQFF,TRBV14,TRBJ2-1
CASTPGQLNSPLHF,TRBV19,TRBJ1-6
CASSNTGVKEQYF,TRBV28,TRBJ2-7
CASSGSSGISGANVLTF,TRBV18,TRBJ2-6
CASSLEADTQYF,TRBV19,TRBJ2-3
CASSSSGGLYNEQFF,TRBV5-1,TRBJ2-1
CASSLTGVYGYTF,TRBV27,TRBJ1-2
CAISLSPSGGLNEQFF,TRBV10-3,TRBJ2-1
CASDRGPNYGYTF,TRBV2,TRBJ1-2
CATSREWEAGGNTIYF,TRBV15,TRBJ1-3
CASSERVAGLDEQFF,TRBV10-1,TRBJ2-1
CASSLYGIRNQPQHF,TRBV28,TRBJ1-5
CASRSGEGQATDTQYF,TRBV11-2,TRBJ2-3
CASNRDYLYEQYF,TRBV28,TRBJ2-7
CASSSTRQGVTEAFF,TRBV6-6,TRBJ1-1
CASSPRHGTELFF,TRBV18,TRBJ2-2
CASSAELAGGADTQYF,TRBV25-1,TRBJ2-3
CASSPQMRTSGYNEQFF,TRBV13,TRBJ2-1
CASSSGGLAGQRGEQFF,TRBV5-1,TRBJ2-1
CASSDTYRVGTEAFF,TRBV7-9,TRBJ1-1
CASSDPGMGYGYTF,TRBV6-1,TRBJ1-2
CASRRTGRNTIYF,TRBV28,TRBJ1-3
CASSFTGITGELFF,TRBV27,TRBJ2-2
CASSLQSYTDTQYF,TRBV7-3,TRBJ2-3
CASSEWRAGATDTQYF,TRBV25-1,TRBJ2-3
CASSLVGAGSPLHF,TRBV7-9,TRBJ1-6
CASRMTSAYNEQFF,TRBV2,TRBJ2-1